This TCR beta chain was observed in a study of T-cell memory formation after mild COVID-19 (dated by TCRdb to about 2021). At the level of the whole study: Most TCR sequence clusters were specific to one of the two donors. In a couple of donors, T-cell clones that expanded and contracted after mild COVID-19 were followed by sequencing TCRalpha and TCRbeta repertoires longitudinally. Two young, previously healthy adult volunteers made up the cohort, one male and one female.

Ficoll-Paque density gradient centrifugation was the method used to isolate PBMCs. Findings and caveats that apply to the study as a whole: Contracting CD4+ clones appeared mostly in the CM and EM memory subsets, whereas CD8+ clones were enriched in EMRA. SARS-CoV-2 specificity was not confirmed for the second-wave clones peaking on day 37. Clones contracting from day 15 to 85 had balanced CD4/CD8 phenotypes, while a second wave expanding from day 15 to 37 was biased towards CD4+. Only two mild cases were covered by the study, and larger cohorts that include severe cases with pre-infection samples were considered necessary. Some responding clones were found in pre-infection memory, which suggests that pre-existing cross-reactive memory T cells took part in the SARS-CoV-2 response.

Sequencing took place on an Illumina NovaSeq 6000. Using 5'RACE with constant-segment primers, TCRalpha and TCRbeta cDNA libraries were constructed, with sample barcodes and unique molecular identifiers added in the process. Trizol reagent was used to extract RNA from every sample. Amplification of the libraries took two PCR steps, and the second step added a second sample barcode plus Illumina TruSeq adapters. Libraries were sequenced on an Illumina NovaSeq with 2 x 150 bp paired-end reads. Per the source publication's procedure: Demultiplexing of reads and collapsing into UMI-guided consensus sequences were performed with migec v1.2.7. Using mixcr v2.1.11, UMI consensuses were aligned to TRA and TRB V and J templates and then assembled into clonotypes. Clonotypes were classified as expanded or contracted when called significant by both edgeR and NoisET, with noise models trained on biological replicates. edgeR calls used a false discovery rate-adjusted p below 0.01 and a log2 fold-change threshold of 1. As an exploratory analysis of dynamics, max-normalized trajectories of the 1000 most abundant clonotypes were examined with PCA combined with hierarchical clustering. The CD4 or CD8 phenotype of responding clones was assigned using the separately sequenced CD4+ and CD8+ repertoires. Starting from the raw public reads, TCRdb applied fastp trimming at Q25, assembled clones with MiXCR and retained in-frame beta chains. Every distinct CDR3 protein forms one entry, paired with its most common genes and DNA. In this record, the V and J calls reflect TCRdb's handling and not the investigators' own analysis. The sample contains about 210,000 distinct CDR3 sequences, 8% to 11% of them found a single time. Together, the top ten hold less than 4% of the sample.

From the cysteine through the phenylalanine, the CDR3 covers 16 amino acids. Left in the record is the CDR3 DNA by itself, 48 bases read in frame from the first base. Trimming takes 2 bases from V and 4 bases from J, and the germline ends sit 15 bases apart. CDR1 MNHEY and CDR2 SVGAGI were looked up in the germline V gene. This clonotype has more than one count but fewer than ten. This clone's antigen is unknown. Base qualities are not provided; no much larger clone lies one nucleotide away. The sequence links TRBV6-5 to TRBJ1-3; the D gene remains uncertain. The specimen sequenced was PBMCs or a T cell subset sorted from them (not recorded which). The source of this sequence is a man between 18 and 29 years old who had mild COVID-19 (a few samples of this study predate the infection). The sample titles of this study are shuffled in the database, so cell type and time point are left out; the donor was told from shared clones. The CDR3 reads CASSYATPSTGNTIYF. In nucleotide form, the sequence is TGTGCCAGCAGTTACGCGACCCCCTCTACAGGAAACACCATATATTTT.